These 13 T cell receptor beta chains were all obtained from the same sample, sequenced in a study of T cell responses to AZD1222 COVID-19 vaccine. Some clones are missing from TCRdb's copy, which holds only in-frame ones; the method was immunoSEQ multiplex PCR. The repertoire holds about 120,000 clones, with around 90% as singletons. The sample in question was peripheral blood, obtained on day 0 of AZD1222 vaccination. These receptors were obtained from an adult in good health.

This sequence joins TRBV5-1 and TRBJ1-3; possibly TRBD1 for D (5 bases). With 4 bases removed from V and 1 base from J, the gap between germline ends came to 12 bases. This CDR3 is built from 15 residues. CDR1 and CDR2 (germline): SGHRS, YFSETQ. CDR3 DNA: TGCGCCAGCAGCCGGGGCCCCGAGTCTGGAAACACCATATATTTT. As protein: CASSRGPESGNTIYF.

V and J are TRBV5-1 and TRBJ2-7, with 8 bases fitting TRBD1. V lost 4 bases to trimming and J lost 3 bases; unmatched junction nucleotides: 6. Germline V gene lookup returns CDR1 SGHRS and CDR2 YFSETQ. CDR3 length equals 14 residues. CDR3 nucleotide sequence: TGCGCCAGCAGCGCCGGGACAGGAGGCTACGAGCAGTACTTC. Translating it yields CASSAGTGGYEQYF.

V and J are TRBV19 and TRBJ2-2; tentatively, D is TRBD2 (6 bases). Between the trimmed V and J ends, which lost 3 bases and 6 bases, there was a span of 11 bases. The CDR3 spans 14 residues. CDR1 is LNHDA, CDR2 SQIVND, per germline (reference sequence). The CDR3 here is CASSMYWEAGELFF. CDR3 sequence (DNA): TGTGCCAGTAGTATGTATTGGGAGGCCGGGGAGCTGTTTTTT. Together with reference TRBV19 and TRBJ2-2, the CDR3 gives the full variable domain: DGGITQSPKYLFRKEGQNVTLSCEQNLNHDAMYWYRQDPGQGLRLIYYSQIVNDFQKGDIAEGYSVSREKKESFPLTVTSAQKNPTAFYLCASSMYWEAGELFFGEGSRLTVL.

The rearrangement uses TRBV2 and TRBJ2-1; D is possibly TRBD2 (6 bases). Germline CDR1 reads SNHLY; CDR2 reads FYNNEI. The CDR3 spans 17 residues. Trimming shortened V by 4 bases and J by 9 bases, and 25 bases separated the two germline ends. In DNA form, the CDR3 reads TGTGCCAGCAGTGCGGGCCAGTCCATCGGGGGTCACGCTGAGCAGTTCTTC. This gives the protein CASSAGQSIGGHAEQFF.

This clone was observed a handful of times. The genes are TRBV14 and TRBJ2-2; TRBD2 might be the D (6 bases). Trimming removed 0 bases from V and 5 bases from J, with 7 bases in between. This CDR3 is built from 14 residues. Germline V CDR1 and CDR2: SGHDN, FVKESK. CDR3 DNA: TGTGCCAGCAGCCAAGATCGGGGGACCGGGGAGCTGTTTTTT. Translation gives CASSQDRGTGELFF.

The chain employs TRBV5-1 and TRBJ1-1; D not resolved. Looked up from germline, CDR1 is SGHRS and CDR2 is YFSETQ. There are 14 residues in the CDR3. The V and J ends lost 4 bases and 6 bases respectively, with 16 bases between them. This chain's CDR3 is CASSDVWFQSEAFF. In nucleotides, the CDR3 is TGCGCCAGCAGCGATGTGTGGTTTCAGTCTGAAGCTTTCTTT.

This rearrangement joins TRBV10-1 to TRBJ1-1; D remains unclear. Between the trimmed V and J ends, which lost 11 bases and 3 bases, there was a span of 13 bases. The V gene's germline CDR1 is WNHNN and CDR2 SYGVQD (reference sequence). The CDR3 sequence is 12 residues long. The CDR3 bases are TGCGCCGGCCTTTGCAACGACACTGAAGCTTTCTTT. Protein product: CAGLCNDTEAFF.

This clone showed up just once. The chain has TRBV3-1 (or the pseudogene TRBV3-2) and TRBJ2-7; D is unresolved. The CDR3 has 12 residues. Germline CDR1 is LGHDT and CDR2 is YNNKEL (reference sequence). The V end lost 6 bases, the J end lost 3 bases, and 9 bases lay between the germline ends. The CDR3 nucleotides are TGTGCCAGCAGGAAGGACGGCTACGAGCAGTACTTC. This encodes CASRKDGYEQYF.

The chain is built from TRBV7-2 and TRBJ2-1; maybe TRBD1 (5 bases). Germline CDR1 reads SGHTA; CDR2 reads FQGNSA. The ends were cut back, 1 base at V and 6 bases at J, with 13 bases in the middle. The CDR3 loop spans 15 amino acids. The CDR3 loop is CASSLVLPGFNEQFF. CDR3 in DNA: TGTGCCAGCAGCTTAGTATTGCCAGGGTTCAATGAGCAGTTCTTC.

The chain employs TRBV4-1 and TRBJ1-1, with TRBD1 as a possible D gene (5 bases). V was clipped by 2 bases and J by 6 bases, with 13 bases between them. Germline CDR1 MGHRA, CDR2 YSYEKL. The length of the CDR3 is 14 residues. CDR3 nucleotide sequence: TGCGCCAGCAGCCAACCTGCGGGGGACCCTGAAGCTTTCTTT. It translates to CASSQPAGDPEAFF.

The chain carries TRBV6-5 and TRBJ2-3; D may be TRBD1 or TRBD2 (6 bases each). The CDR3 covers 14 residues. With 5 bases removed from V and 3 bases from J, the gap between germline ends came to 12 bases. Looked up from germline, CDR1 is MNHEY and CDR2 is SVGAGI. The CDR3 spells CASSTGGSTDTQYF. The DNA for the CDR3 is TGTGCCAGCAGTACCGGGGGCAGTACAGATACGCAGTATTTT.

The chain has TRBV13 and TRBJ2-3; D tentatively fits TRBD1 or TRBD2 (6 bases each). The CDR3 has 14 amino acids. Trimming took off 5 bases at V and 8 bases at J, with 17 bases between the two ends. CDR1 and CDR2 (germline): PRHDT, FYEKMQ (reference sequence). The CDR3 sequence: CASSPSRGAITQYF. Here the CDR3 DNA reads TGTGCCAGCAGCCCCTCAAGGGGGGCCATTACGCAGTATTTT.

V gene TRBV7-2 combines with J gene TRBJ2-7; 10 positions agree with TRBD1. With V trimmed by 5 bases and J by 2 bases, 3 bases remained unmatched. CDR3 size: 14 residues. CDR1 is SGHTA and CDR2 is FQGNSA in the germline V gene. The DNA of the CDR3 is TGTGCCAGCAGCAGAGGGACAGGGGCCTACGAGCAGTACTTC. Protein sequence: CASSRGTGAYEQYF.